One T cell receptor beta chain is described in this entry. The data are from a study of spatial heterogeneity in lung cancer. As for the study in general: The donor population consisted of approximately 79 patients with untreated, early-stage non-small cell lung cancer. The study consistently detected more beta-chain than alpha-chain sequences.

As to time point: blood at routine non-recurrence follow-up after resection. TCRs were sequenced from unsorted whole RNA of tumor, nontumor lung or PBMC. The CDR3 totals 18 residues. Germline V lookup: CDR1 MGHRA, CDR2 YSYEKL. V was pared by 3 bases and J by 1 base, with 10 bases of the junction left unmatched. TCRdb redid the calling of the 5' RACE reads with MiXCR, one entry per CDR3 protein. The sample lists about 120,000 distinct CDR3 sequences; 9% to 15% were seen once. V usage is TRBV4-1 and J usage is TRBJ1-2; 11 bases agree with TRBD1. The material was PBMCs, obtained at follow-up. The receptor's source is a male donor with early-stage non-small cell lung cancer. The DNA for the CDR3 is TGCGCCAGCAGCCACTTAGGACAGGGGGCGTTCGATAACTATGGCTACACCTTC. This gives the protein CASSHLGQGAFDNYGYTF.